The subject of this entry is one TCR beta chain. Its target is not known. The data were taken from a study of shared clonotypes between healthy human individuals. It was CD45RO-negative cells, positively selected for CCR7, that made up naive CD8 cells, with terminally differentiated effector memory CD45RA+ cells excluded. Each subset's genomic DNA was shared equally among a number of immunoSEQ plates. The protocol was immunoSEQ multiplex PCR, while the TCRdb copy is restricted to in-frame clones and leaves out a portion. The sample contains about 610,000 clones, roughly 96% of which appear only once. The study's findings and limits: The expectation was that sequencing depth would affect clonotype sharing among donors. Tissue TCR repertoires likely differ from these blood-only repertoires.

Germline CDR1 is SQVTM and CDR2 is ANQGSEA. The CDR3 length is 16 residues. With 0 bases clipped from V and 1 base from J, the junction kept 3 bases outside the gene matches. This sequence joins TRBV29-1 and TRBJ2-1, with 10 bases fitting TRBD2. The sequenced sample was naive CD8+ T cells sorted from blood. This TCR came from a woman under 40 in good health. The CDR3 coding sequence is TGCAGCGTTGAAGATCGGACTAGCGGTTCCTACAATGAGCAGTTCTTC. It encodes CSVEDRTSGSYNEQFF.